This TCR beta chain appears in the sequencing data of a study of blood T cell repertoires in COVID-19. The wider study: Sites in the United States, Italy and Spain provided acute and convalescent COVID-19 samples.

Under the authors' procedure: Estimation of nucleated cell counts relied on the amplification of reference gene primers. This table comes from immunoSEQ multiplex PCR, and its TCRdb copy is limited to in-frame clones, with some not included. V, J and clone size are those of that table, while D and trimming were read from the DNA. The data contain approximately 290,000 clones, 65% to 85% of them singletons. Seattle enrolled patients during active infection and tracked them longitudinally. The CDR3 is made up of 14 amino acids. The germline V gene has CDR1 SNHLY and CDR2 FYNNEI. Trimming took 8 bases from V and 7 from J, leaving 19 bases between them.

The chain has TRBV2 and TRBJ2-3; D is possibly TRBD2 (5 bases). Input material: peripheral blood. This receptor was obtained from a person in their 70s with COVID-19, enrolled during active disease. This CDR3 is CASDLEGVPNTQYF. DNA of the CDR3: TGTGCCAGCGACCTAGAGGGAGTCCCGAATACGCAGTATTTT.